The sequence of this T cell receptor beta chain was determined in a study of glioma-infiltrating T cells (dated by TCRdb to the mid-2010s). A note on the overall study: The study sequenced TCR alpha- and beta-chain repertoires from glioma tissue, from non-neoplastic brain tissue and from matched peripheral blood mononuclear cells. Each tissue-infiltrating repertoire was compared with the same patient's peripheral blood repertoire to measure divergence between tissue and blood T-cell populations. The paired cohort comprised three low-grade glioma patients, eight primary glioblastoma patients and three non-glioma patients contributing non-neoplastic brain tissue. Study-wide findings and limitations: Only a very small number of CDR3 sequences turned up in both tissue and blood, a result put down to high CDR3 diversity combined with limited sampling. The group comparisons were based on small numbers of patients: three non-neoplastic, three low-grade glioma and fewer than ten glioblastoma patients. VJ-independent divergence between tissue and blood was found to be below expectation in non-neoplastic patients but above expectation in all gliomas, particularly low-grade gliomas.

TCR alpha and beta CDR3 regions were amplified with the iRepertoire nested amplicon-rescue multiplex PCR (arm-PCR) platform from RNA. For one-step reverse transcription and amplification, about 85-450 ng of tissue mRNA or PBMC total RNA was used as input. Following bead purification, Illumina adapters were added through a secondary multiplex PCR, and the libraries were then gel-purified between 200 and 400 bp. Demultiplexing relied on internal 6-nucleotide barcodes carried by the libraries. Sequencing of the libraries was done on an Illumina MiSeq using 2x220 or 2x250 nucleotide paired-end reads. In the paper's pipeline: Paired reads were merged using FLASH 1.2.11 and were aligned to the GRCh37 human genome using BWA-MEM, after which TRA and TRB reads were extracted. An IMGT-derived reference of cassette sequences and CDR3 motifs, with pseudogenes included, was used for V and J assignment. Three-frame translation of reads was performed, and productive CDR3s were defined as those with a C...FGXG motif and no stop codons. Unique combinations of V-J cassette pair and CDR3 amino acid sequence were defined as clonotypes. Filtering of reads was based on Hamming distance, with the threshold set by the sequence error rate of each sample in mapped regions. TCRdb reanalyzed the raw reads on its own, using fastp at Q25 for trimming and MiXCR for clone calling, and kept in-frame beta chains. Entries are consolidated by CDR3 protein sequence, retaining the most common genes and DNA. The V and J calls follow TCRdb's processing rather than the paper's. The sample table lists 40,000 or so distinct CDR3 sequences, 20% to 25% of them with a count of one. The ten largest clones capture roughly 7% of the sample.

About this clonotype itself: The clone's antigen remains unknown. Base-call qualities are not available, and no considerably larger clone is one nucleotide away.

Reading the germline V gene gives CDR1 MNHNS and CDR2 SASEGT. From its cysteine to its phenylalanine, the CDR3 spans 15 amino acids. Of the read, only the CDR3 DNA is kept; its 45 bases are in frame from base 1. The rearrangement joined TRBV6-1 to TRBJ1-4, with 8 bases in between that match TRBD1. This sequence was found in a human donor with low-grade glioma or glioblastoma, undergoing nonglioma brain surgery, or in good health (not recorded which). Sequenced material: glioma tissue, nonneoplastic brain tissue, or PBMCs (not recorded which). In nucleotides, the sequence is TGTGTTAGCAGTGAAGGGCGACAGGGGAATGAAAAACTGTTTTTT. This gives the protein CVSSEGRQGNEKLFF.